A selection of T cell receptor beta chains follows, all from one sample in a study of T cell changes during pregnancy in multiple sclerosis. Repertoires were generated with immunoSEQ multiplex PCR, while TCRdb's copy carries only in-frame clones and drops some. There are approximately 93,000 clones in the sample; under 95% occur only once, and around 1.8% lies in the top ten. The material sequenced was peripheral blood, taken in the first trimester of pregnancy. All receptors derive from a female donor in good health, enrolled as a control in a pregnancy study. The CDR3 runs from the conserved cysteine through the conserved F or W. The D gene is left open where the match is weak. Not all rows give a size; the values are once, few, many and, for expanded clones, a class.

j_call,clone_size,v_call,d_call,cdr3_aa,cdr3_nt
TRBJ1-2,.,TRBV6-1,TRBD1,CASHRGDRVFGYTF,TGTGCCAGCCATAGGGGGGACAGGGTTTTTGGCTACACCTTC
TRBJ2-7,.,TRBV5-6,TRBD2,CASSAGVASSYEQYF,TGTGCCAGCAGCGCGGGGGTAGCGTCCTCCTACGAGCAGTACTTC
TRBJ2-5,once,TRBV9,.,CASSPQYQETQYF,TGTGCCAGCAGCCCTCAGTACCAAGAGACCCAGTACTTC
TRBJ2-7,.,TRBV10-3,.,CAISESLGSHEQYF,TGTGCCATCAGTGAGTCGCTGGGGAGCCACGAGCAGTACTTC
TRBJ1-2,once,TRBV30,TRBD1,CAWRATGANYGYTF,TGTGCCTGGAGAGCGACAGGGGCGAACTATGGCTACACCTTC
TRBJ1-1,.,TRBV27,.,CASSPRGNTEAFF,TGTGCCAGCAGTCCTAGGGGGAACACTGAAGCTTTCTTT
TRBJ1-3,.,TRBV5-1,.,CASSAGNSGNTIYF,TGCGCCAGCAGCGCGGGGAACTCTGGAAACACCATATATTTT
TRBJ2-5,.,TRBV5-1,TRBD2,CASSPGLAGLQETQYF,TGCGCCAGCAGCCCAGGACTAGCGGGCCTCCAAGAGACCCAGTACTTC
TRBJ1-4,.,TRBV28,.,CASSWANVATNEKLFF,TGTGCCAGCAGTTGGGCCAATGTTGCAACTAATGAAAAACTGTTTTTT
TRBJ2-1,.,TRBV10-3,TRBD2,CAISDGGALNEQFF,TGTGCCATCAGTGACGGGGGGGCTCTCAATGAGCAGTTCTTC
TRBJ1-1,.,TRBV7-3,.,CASSSPPGNTEAFF,TGTGCCAGCAGCTCACCTCCGGGGAACACTGAAGCTTTCTTT
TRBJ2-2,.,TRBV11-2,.,CASSFNRPNTGELFF,TGTGCCAGCAGCTTTAACAGACCGAACACCGGGGAGCTGTTTTTT
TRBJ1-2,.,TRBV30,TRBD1,CAWNPGQGASGYTF,TGTGCCTGGAATCCGGGACAGGGGGCCTCTGGCTACACCTTC
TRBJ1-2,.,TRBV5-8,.,CASSYQPGSNYGYTF,TGTGCCAGCAGCTATCAACCGGGTTCAAACTATGGCTACACCTTC
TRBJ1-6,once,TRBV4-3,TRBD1,CASSQTGGVGNSPLHF,TGCGCCAGCAGCCAGACAGGGGGCGTAGGGAATTCACCCCTCCACTTT
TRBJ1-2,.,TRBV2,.,CASSVGGRGSNYGYTF,TGTGCCAGCAGTGTAGGAGGCAGGGGCTCCAACTATGGCTACACCTTC
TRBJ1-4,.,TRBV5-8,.,CASTTGPTNEKLFF,TGTGCCAGCACTACAGGGCCAACTAATGAAAAACTGTTTTTT
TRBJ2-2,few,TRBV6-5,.,CASSYSAGANTGELFF,TGTGCCAGCAGTTACTCGGCAGGGGCGAACACCGGGGAGCTGTTTTTT
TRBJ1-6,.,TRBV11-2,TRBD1,CASSHTGGQGNSPLHF,TGTGCCAGCAGCCATACAGGGGGGCAGGGTAATTCACCCCTCCACTTT
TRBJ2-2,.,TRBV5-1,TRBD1,CASSLQGTGLNTGELFF,TGCGCCAGCAGCTTGCAAGGGACAGGGCTGAACACCGGGGAGCTGTTTTTT
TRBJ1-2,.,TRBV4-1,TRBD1,CASSQATGQGNYGYTF,TGCGCCAGCAGCCAAGCAACGGGACAGGGGAACTATGGCTACACCTTC
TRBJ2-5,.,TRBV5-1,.,CASSPAVGSQETQYF,TGCGCCAGCAGCCCTGCGGTCGGAAGCCAAGAGACCCAGTACTTC
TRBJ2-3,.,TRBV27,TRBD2,CASSFPGSGGSDTQYF,TGTGCCAGCAGTTTCCCAGGAAGCGGGGGGTCAGATACGCAGTATTTT
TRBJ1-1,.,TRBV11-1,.,CASSREYGEAFF,TGTGCCAGCAGCCGGGAGTATGGTGAAGCTTTCTTT
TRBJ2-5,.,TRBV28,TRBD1,CASSLSGTGETQYF,TGTGCCAGCAGTTTATCAGGGACAGGGGAGACCCAGTACTTC
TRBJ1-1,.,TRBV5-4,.,CASSFEANTEAFF,TGTGCCAGCAGCTTTGAGGCGAACACTGAAGCTTTCTTT
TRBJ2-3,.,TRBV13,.,CASREADTQYF,TGTGCCAGCAGGGAGGCAGATACGCAGTATTTT
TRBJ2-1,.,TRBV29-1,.,CSAPEVPLIDEQFF,TGCAGCGCCCCAGAGGTTCCTCTAATCGATGAGCAGTTCTTC
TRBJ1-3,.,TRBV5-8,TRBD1,CASSPGQAGNTIYF,TGTGCCAGCAGCCCCGGACAGGCTGGAAACACCATATATTTT
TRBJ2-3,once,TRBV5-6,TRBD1,CASSSDRGNTQYF,TGTGCCAGCAGCTCGGACAGGGGGAATACGCAGTATTTT
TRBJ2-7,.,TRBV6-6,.,CATTPHSPGGEQYF,TGTGCGACCACACCCCACTCACCAGGTGGCGAGCAGTACTTC
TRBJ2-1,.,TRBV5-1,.,CASSLRARSSYNEQFF,TGCGCCAGCAGCTTGAGAGCGAGGAGCTCCTACAATGAGCAGTTCTTC
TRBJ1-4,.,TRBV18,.,CASSGGTNEKLFF,TGTGCCAGCTCCGGGGGGACTAATGAAAAACTGTTTTTT
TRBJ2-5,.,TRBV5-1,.,CASSLAGETQYF,TGCGCCAGCAGCTTGGCCGGGGAGACCCAGTACTTC
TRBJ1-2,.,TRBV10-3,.,CAISEPDSNYGYTF,TGTGCCATCAGTGAGCCGGACAGTAACTATGGCTACACCTTC
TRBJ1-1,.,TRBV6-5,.,CASSYSSGGGTEAFF,TGTGCCAGCAGTTACTCGTCGGGGGGGGGCACTGAAGCTTTCTTT
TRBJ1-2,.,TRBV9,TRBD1,CASSVIAGGLGGYTF,TGTGCCAGCAGCGTAATAGCAGGGGGCCTGGGAGGCTACACCTTC
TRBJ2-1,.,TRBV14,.,CASSQDPGDSYNEQFF,TGTGCCAGCAGCCAAGACCCGGGAGACTCCTACAATGAGCAGTTCTTC
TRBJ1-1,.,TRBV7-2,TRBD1,CASSRQGVTEAFF,TGTGCCAGCAGCCGTCAGGGGGTCACTGAAGCTTTCTTT
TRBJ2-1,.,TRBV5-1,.,CASSLTGGTNEQFF,TGCGCCAGCAGCTTGACGGGGGGCACGAATGAGCAGTTCTTC
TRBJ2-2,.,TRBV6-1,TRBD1,CASSTQGAGTGELFF,TGTGCCAGCAGTACGCAGGGGGCAGGCACCGGGGAGCTGTTTTTT
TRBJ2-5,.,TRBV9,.,CASSVDQETQYF,TGTGCCAGCAGCGTAGATCAGGAGACCCAGTACTTC
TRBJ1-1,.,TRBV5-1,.,CASSLATRGGEAFF,TGCGCCAGCAGCTTGGCCACCAGGGGTGGTGAAGCTTTCTTT
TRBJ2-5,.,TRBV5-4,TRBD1,CASSQGTGGAIETQYF,TGTGCCAGCAGCCAGGGGACAGGGGGCGCAATAGAGACCCAGTACTTC
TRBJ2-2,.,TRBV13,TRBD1,CASSARRDRGTNTGELFF,TGTGCCAGCAGCGCCCGACGGGACAGGGGGACCAACACCGGGGAGCTGTTTTTT
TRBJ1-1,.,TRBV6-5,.,CASSFGNTEAFF,TGTGCCAGCAGCTTCGGGAACACTGAAGCTTTCTTT
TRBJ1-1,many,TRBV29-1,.,CSVGYRNTEAFF,TGCAGCGTTGGGTACAGGAACACTGAAGCTTTCTTT
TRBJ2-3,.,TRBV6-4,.,CASSDLPGGTQYF,TGTGCCAGCAGTGACCTGCCTGGGGGCACGCAGTATTTT
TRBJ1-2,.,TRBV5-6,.,CASSFVTSNYGYTF,TGTGCCAGCAGCTTTGTCACTTCTAACTATGGCTACACCTTC
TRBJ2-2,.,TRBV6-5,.,CASSYTPTSPGELFF,TGTGCCAGCAGTTATACGCCCACTAGCCCCGGGGAGCTGTTTTTT
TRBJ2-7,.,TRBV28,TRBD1,CASRGQGRSYEQYF,TGTGCCAGCAGAGGACAGGGTAGGTCCTACGAGCAGTACTTC
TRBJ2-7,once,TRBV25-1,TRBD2,CASSEGGLAGYEQYF,TGTGCCAGCAGTGAGGGGGGACTAGCGGGCTACGAGCAGTACTTC
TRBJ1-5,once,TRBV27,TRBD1,CASRPTDRGVSNQPQHF,TGTGCCAGCAGGCCAACCGACAGGGGTGTGAGCAATCAGCCCCAGCATTTT
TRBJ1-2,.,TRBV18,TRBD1,CASSPQGADGYTF,TGTGCCAGCTCACCCCAGGGGGCGGACGGCTACACCTTC
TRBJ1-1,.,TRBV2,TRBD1,CASSADRGPTEAFF,TGTGCCAGCAGTGCGGACAGGGGTCCCACTGAAGCTTTCTTT
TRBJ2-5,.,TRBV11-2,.,CASSLDRAGQTQYF,TGTGCCAGCAGCTTAGATCGAGCGGGCCAGACCCAGTACTTC
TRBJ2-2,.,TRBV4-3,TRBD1,CASSLGTGQRNTGELFF,TGCGCCAGCAGCCTGGGGACAGGCCAACGGAACACCGGGGAGCTGTTTTTT